This TCR beta chain originates from a study of blood T cell repertoires in COVID-19. Ages ranged from roughly 18 to 95 years, with residence in about two dozen US areas. Trimming left V 6 bases short and J 8 bases short, with 19 bases between. The CDR3 runs to 14 residues. The germline V gene encodes CDR1 MNHEY and CDR2 SVGAGI. TCRdb's table, derived via immunoSEQ multiplex PCR, lists solely in-frame clones and lacks some. The sample shows 150,000 or so clones, roughly 89% of them seen only once. V gene TRBV6-5 combines with J gene TRBJ1-1; D might be TRBD1 (5 bases). The sequence was obtained from a man aged 50 or older who had recovered from COVID-19. The sample consisted of PBMCs or T cells enriched from blood (not recorded which). This chain's CDR3 is CASRARGVGGEAFF. The CDR3 DNA is TGTGCCAGCAGAGCCCGGGGCGTGGGAGGAGAAGCTTTCTTT.